A single sample is the source of the 28 T cell receptor beta chains below, sequenced in a study of T cell responses to AZD1222 COVID-19 vaccine. TCRdb's copy holds only in-frame clones and misses some; the assay was immunoSEQ multiplex PCR. Of 120,000 or so clones listed, roughly 90% are singletons. The sample here was peripheral blood, taken on day 0 of AZD1222 vaccination. The receptors shown here come from an adult in good health.

The chain is built from TRBV5-1 and TRBJ2-7; 9 bases align to TRBD2. The V gene end was trimmed by 0 bases and the J gene end by 6 bases; junction bases not matched to a gene: 4. The germline gives CDR1 SGHRS, CDR2 YFSETQ. This CDR3 contains 14 residues. The CDR3 DNA reads as TGCGCCAGCAGCTTGGTAGCGGGGGCCGGCGAGCAGTACTTC. It translates to CASSLVAGAGEQYF.

The chain carries TRBV3-1 (or the pseudogene TRBV3-2) and TRBJ1-2; no reliable D call. Trimming removed 1 base from V and 5 bases from J, with 17 bases in between. The V gene's germline CDR1 is LGHDT and CDR2 YNNKEL (reference sequence). The CDR3 runs 16 residues. CDR3 in DNA: TGTGCCAGCAGCCAAGGTTACGGGATCCTGGGGTATGGCTACACCTTC. Its protein is CASSQGYGILGYGYTF.

V and J are TRBV7-3 and TRBJ2-4; 9 bases line up with TRBD1. The ends lost 5 bases at V and 0 bases at J; junction bases unmatched: 5. CDR1 is SGHTA and CDR2 is FQGTGA in the germline V gene. The CDR3 is 16 residues long. CDR3 coding DNA: TGTGCCAGCAGCCCCCCGGGACAGGGAGCCAAAAACATTCAGTACTTC. Protein product: CASSPPGQGAKNIQYF.

CDR3 DNA: TGTGCCAGCAGCCACTTGCAGGGAGACAACTATGGCTACACCTTC. This codes for CASSHLQGDNYGYTF. V gene TRBV3-1 (or the pseudogene TRBV3-2) combines with J gene TRBJ1-2; perhaps TRBD1 as D (5 bases). CDR1 and CDR2 (germline): LGHDT, YNNKEL (reference sequence). The CDR3 totals 15 residues. Trimming took 3 bases from V and 2 from J, leaving 13 bases between them.

The chain joins TRBV10-3 to TRBJ2-1, with 7 bases aligning to TRBD1. Trimming removed 6 bases from V and 8 bases from J; junction bases left unmatched: 4. The CDR3 is 12 amino acids. Germline V gives CDR1 ENHRY, CDR2 SYGVKD. CDR3 amino acids: CAIRRTGDEQFF. Written as DNA, the CDR3 is TGTGCCATCAGACGGACAGGAGATGAGCAGTTCTTC.

The chain employs TRBV5-1 and TRBJ2-3, with D unclear. The CDR3 loop spans 12 amino acids. Germline lookup yields CDR1 SGHRS and CDR2 YFSETQ. V was trimmed by 2 bases and J by 6 bases, leaving 7 bases between them. The CDR3 DNA follows: TGCGCCAGCAGCTTTACTTCGGATACGCAGTATTTT. Amino acids: CASSFTSDTQYF.

As DNA, the CDR3 is TGTGCCAGTAGTGCCACGCACACTGGCGGGCCCCAGCATTTT. Its translation: CASSATHTGGPQHF. The chain is built from TRBV19 and TRBJ1-5; no clear D. The germline V gene has CDR1 LNHDA and CDR2 SQIVND (reference sequence). This CDR3 comprises 14 residues. V was clipped by 5 bases and J by 9 bases, with 17 bases between them.

The CDR3 DNA reads TGCGCCAGCAGCTTGGCCGGGACTAGCACAGATACGCAGTATTTT. Protein sequence: CASSLAGTSTDTQYF. The chain carries TRBV5-1 and TRBJ2-3; D perhaps matches TRBD2 (6 bases). Germline CDR1 SGHRS, CDR2 YFSETQ. This CDR3 spans 15 amino acids. V was pared by 0 bases and J by 0 bases, with 8 bases between.

The rearrangement uses TRBV19 and TRBJ1-2; 9 bases agree with TRBD1. The CDR3 length is 16 residues. V lost 4 bases, J lost 4 bases, and 10 bases stayed unmatched. Per germline, CDR1 LNHDA and CDR2 SQIVND (reference sequence). CDR3 residues: CASSTLPGTGFYGYTF. CDR3 bases: TGTGCCAGTAGTACGCTCCCCGGGACAGGGTTCTATGGCTACACCTTC.

The chain joins TRBV21-1 to TRBJ2-3; TRBD1, the D gene given by the table, was not confirmed from the DNA. TRBV21-1 constitutes a pseudogene. The CDR3 has 18 residues. As DNA, the CDR3 is TGTGCCAGCAGCAAAGTTGCATGGCAGGGTGAGAGCACAGATACGCAGTATTTT. As protein: CASSKVAWQGESTDTQYF.

The chain combines TRBV19 with TRBJ2-3, with 7 positions matching TRBD1. The V segment lost 4 bases and the J segment 5 bases; nucleotides outside the gene matches: 12. The CDR3 sequence is 16 residues long. CDR1 LNHDA and CDR2 SQIVND come from the germline V gene (reference sequence). The CDR3 is CASSNLRGGVEDTQYF. The CDR3 DNA reads as TGTGCCAGTAGTAACCTGAGAGGGGGCGTTGAAGATACGCAGTATTTT.

The chain is built from TRBV19 and TRBJ2-7; 8 bases line up with TRBD2. The CDR3 is 15 residues long. V lost 3 bases to trimming and J lost 7 bases; unmatched junction nucleotides: 11. Germline V gene lookup returns CDR1 LNHDA and CDR2 SQIVND (reference sequence). The CDR3 sequence is CASSIAGTREREQYF. The CDR3, as DNA: TGTGCCAGTAGTATCGCGGGGACTAGAGAACGAGAGCAGTACTTC.

The chain employs TRBV5-4 and TRBJ2-7, with TRBD2 as a possible D gene (5 bases). This CDR3 comprises 13 residues. Germline CDR1 reads SGHNT; CDR2 reads YYREEE (reference sequence). The V end was cut by 4 bases, the J end by 3 bases, with 11 bases between. This chain's CDR3 is CASSLRASYEQYF. The CDR3 DNA is TGTGCCAGCAGCCTGAGGGCCAGCTACGAGCAGTACTTC. The entire variable domain, with the rest obtained from reference TRBV5-4 and TRBJ2-7, is as follows: ETGVTQSPTHLIKTRGQQVTLRCSSQSGHNTVSWYQQALGQGPQFIFQYYREEENGRGNFPPRFSGLQFPNYSSELNVNALELDDSALYLCASSLRASYEQYFGPGTRLTVT.

The sample holds one count of this clone. The gene calls are TRBV9 and TRBJ1-4, with a weak D call TRBD1 (5 bases). Germline CDR1 and CDR2: SGDLS and YYNGEE. The CDR3 runs to 16 residues. V was shortened by 0 bases and J by 8 bases, with 17 bases between the two germline ends. The CDR3 region has the DNA TGTGCCAGCAGCGTAGAGGCTCAGGGTTTAGGCGAAAAACTGTTTTTT. Residues: CASSVEAQGLGEKLFF.

The chain joins TRBV30 to TRBJ1-5; D unclear. Germline CDR1 GTSNPN, CDR2 SVGIG (reference sequence). The CDR3 covers 13 residues. The V end was cut by 4 bases, the J end by 3 bases, with 10 bases between. The CDR3 loop is CAWTRGINQPQHF. The CDR3 DNA is TGTGCCTGGACCCGGGGAATCAATCAGCCCCAGCATTTT.

The V call is TRBV14, the J call TRBJ1-2, with a possible D match to TRBD1 (5 bases). Germline assignment: CDR1 SGHDN and CDR2 FVKESK. Trimming removed 2 bases at V and 4 bases at J, with 29 bases between. CDR3 length equals 20 residues. CDR3 residues: CASSQLLWAADLRGLYGYTF. The CDR3 region has the DNA TGTGCCAGCAGCCAACTACTATGGGCGGCCGACCTCCGGGGCCTCTATGGCTACACCTTC. Drawing the rest from reference TRBV14 and TRBJ1-2, the complete variable domain is EAGVTQFPSHSVIEKGQTVTLRCDPISGHDNLYWYRRVMGKEIKFLLHFVKESKQDESGMPNNRFLAERTGGTYSTLKVQPAELEDSGVYFCASSQLLWAADLRGLYGYTFGSGTRLTVV.

This sequence joins TRBV4-1 and TRBJ1-1, with D uncertain. Per germline, CDR1 MGHRA and CDR2 YSYEKL. The V end lost 3 bases, the J end lost 5 bases, and 13 bases lay between the germline ends. The CDR3 spans 14 residues. This CDR3 reads CASSHQNLFTEAFF. The CDR3 DNA is TGCGCCAGCAGCCATCAGAACCTTTTTACTGAAGCTTTCTTT.

The CDR3, as DNA: TGTGCCAGCAGCCCTTCGACCCGATCGGGGTTAGCTAACTATGGCTACACCTTC. It specifies CASSPSTRSGLANYGYTF. The chain links TRBV4-2 to TRBJ1-2; D gene ambiguous. The CDR3 extends over 18 amino acids. Germline CDR1 is LGHNA and CDR2 is YNFKEQ. The V and J ends lost 4 bases and 0 bases respectively, with 21 bases between them.

V is TRBV4-3 and J is TRBJ2-7; 9 bases agree with TRBD2. Germline V CDR1 and CDR2: LGHNA, YSLEER. V lost 1 base to trimming and J lost 2 bases; unmatched junction nucleotides: 3. The CDR3 consists of 15 residues. This CDR3 reads CASSQALAGTYEQYF. The DNA for the CDR3 is TGCGCCAGCAGCCAAGCCCTAGCGGGGACCTACGAGCAGTACTTC.

The chain joins TRBV5-1 to TRBJ2-1, with 8 bases lining up with TRBD1. The CDR3 runs to 18 residues. The germline V gene has CDR1 SGHRS and CDR2 YFSETQ. The trim removed 0 bases at V and 4 bases at J, leaving 12 bases unmatched. DNA for the CDR3: TGCGCCAGCAGCTTGGTGGTAGGACAGGGAACTAGTTACAATGAGCAGTTCTTC. This codes for CASSLVVGQGTSYNEQFF. The whole variable domain, filled in from reference TRBV5-1 and TRBJ2-1, reads KAGVTQTPRYLIKTRGQQVTLSCSPISGHRSVSWYQQTPGQGLQFLFEYFSETQRNKGNFPGRFSGRQFSNSRSEMNVSTLELGDSALYLCASSLVVGQGTSYNEQFFGPGTRLTVL.

V gene TRBV9 combines with J gene TRBJ1-2; the match to TRBD1 covers 7 bases. Germline V gene data show CDR1 as SGDLS and CDR2 as YYNGEE. V trimming: 0 bases; J trimming: 7 bases; junction bases outside the gene matches: 3. This CDR3 region has 13 residues. This CDR3 is CASSVGQGGGYTF. The DNA of the CDR3 is TGTGCCAGCAGCGTAGGACAGGGAGGTGGCTACACCTTC.

This chain links TRBV2 with TRBJ1-5; no definite D call. The germline V and J ends were trimmed by 6 bases and 1 base, with 4 bases remaining between them. The CDR3 length is 12 residues. Per germline, CDR1 SNHLY and CDR2 FYNNEI. The CDR3 DNA is TGTGCCAGCAGGACAAGCAATCAGCCCCAGCATTTT. Protein: CASRTSNQPQHF.

A single count supports this clone. V is TRBV7-2 and J is TRBJ1-5; D remains unclear. The CDR3 length is 14 residues. CDR1 is SGHTA, CDR2 FQGNSA, per germline. The V end lost 5 bases, the J end lost 4 bases, and 12 bases lay between the germline ends. For the CDR3, the DNA is TGTGCCAGCAGCACAGTGGTTCTAAATCAGCCCCAGCATTTT. Protein sequence: CASSTVVLNQPQHF.

The V and J genes are TRBV6-5 and TRBJ1-5; D gene uncertain. Germline CDR1 reads MNHEY; CDR2 reads SVGAGI. The CDR3 has 13 residues. Trimming stripped 2 bases from V and 0 bases from J, with 2 bases between. DNA for the CDR3: TGTGCCAGCAGTTACGATAGCAATCAGCCCCAGCATTTT. Protein sequence: CASSYDSNQPQHF.

The rearrangement joins TRBV4-2 to TRBJ1-4; maybe TRBD1 (5 bases). The germline V gene encodes CDR1 LGHNA and CDR2 YNFKEQ. V lost 5 bases to trimming and J lost 8 bases, with 18 bases between them. The CDR3 covers 15 residues. The CDR3 bases are TGTGCCAGCAGCGCGTCCGGGACCAGGGACGAAAAACTGTTTTTT. It is translated as CASSASGTRDEKLFF.

The chain has TRBV5-6 and TRBJ1-5, with no clear D. V was shortened by 7 bases and J by 0 bases, with 14 bases between the two germline ends. CDR1 is SGHDT and CDR2 is YYEEEE in the germline V gene. The CDR3 runs to 15 residues. The CDR3 DNA sequence: TGTGCCAGCCACAAGCGGGGATATAGCAATCAGCCCCAGCATTTT. It is translated as CASHKRGYSNQPQHF.

The rearrangement links TRBV7-8 to TRBJ1-5; 7 nucleotides match TRBD1. V shed 4 bases and J 5 bases; nucleotides not matched to a gene: 8. This CDR3 has 15 amino acids. Per germline, CDR1 SGHVS and CDR2 FQNEAQ. The CDR3 DNA reads as TGTGCCAGCAGCTCATCCGGGACAGATGATCAGCCCCAGCATTTT. It codes for CASSSSGTDDQPQHF.

J is TRBJ2-7 and V is TRBV7-2, with D maybe TRBD1 (7 bases). The CDR3 loop spans 15 amino acids. The germline V and J ends were trimmed by 4 bases and 2 bases, with 15 bases remaining between them. Germline loops: CDR1 SGHTA, CDR2 FQGNSA. CDR3 loop: CASSSQTGRTYEQYF. DNA for the CDR3: TGTGCCAGCAGCTCTCAGACAGGGAGGACCTACGAGCAGTACTTC.